This entry describes one T cell receptor (beta chain). The data belong to a study of blood T cell repertoires in COVID-19. Sequencing was performed with immunoSEQ multiplex PCR; in TCRdb, only in-frame clones are kept and a portion is missing. The table has approximately 350,000 clones, over 70% seen once. CDR1 and CDR2 (germline): LNHNV, YYDKDF (reference sequence). The CDR3 runs to 15 residues. V lost 3 bases to trimming and J lost 7 bases; unmatched junction nucleotides: 8. The chain recombines TRBV15 with TRBJ2-1; 8 bases match TRBD2. The specimen sequenced was peripheral blood. This receptor was identified in a man younger than 40 with active or convalescent COVID-19. The CDR3 region has the DNA TGTGCCACCAGCAGGGCCAGACTAGCGAGGAATGAGCAGTTCTTC. This encodes CATSRARLARNEQFF.